The 28 T cell receptor beta chains given below trace back to one sample, sequenced in a study of shared clonotypes between healthy human individuals. The table came from immunoSEQ multiplex PCR; TCRdb's copy has only in-frame clones and leaves some out. The sample shows 2 million to 2.5 million clones, 93% of them seen only once. Sequenced material: naive CD4+ T cells from PBMCs. Subset indicated: CD45RA+ positively selected. The origin of the receptors is a man between 18 and 35 years old in good health. Some clones in this sample may be carry-over from other donors' samples.

This clone was seen only a few times. This chain uses TRBV7-9 with TRBJ1-2, with 8 bases matching TRBD1. CDR3 length equals 15 residues. CDR1 is SEHNR, CDR2 FQNEAQ, per germline (reference sequence). The V segment lost 5 bases and the J segment 3 bases; nucleotides outside the gene matches: 8. The CDR3 spells CASSDRTGTDYGYTF. As DNA, the CDR3 is TGTGCCAGCAGCGACAGGACAGGGACGGACTATGGCTACACCTTC.

The chain links TRBV18 to TRBJ1-1; TRBD1 might be the D (5 bases). Trimming cost V 5 bases and J 1 base, with 17 bases left between them. This CDR3 is built from 16 residues. The germline V gene has CDR1 KGHSH and CDR2 LQKENI. CDR3 sequence: CASSSTVQGGNTEAFF. The DNA for the CDR3 is TGTGCCAGCTCATCAACCGTCCAGGGAGGGAACACTGAAGCTTTCTTT.

CDR3 loop: CASTAPGQGNTIYF. In DNA form, the CDR3 reads TGTGCCAGCACCGCGCCCGGACAGGGGAACACCATATATTTT. The rearrangement links TRBV28 to TRBJ1-3; 9 bases map to TRBD1. The trim removed 7 bases at V and 7 bases at J, leaving 8 bases unmatched. The germline V gene encodes CDR1 MDHEN and CDR2 SYDVKM. The CDR3 spans 14 residues.

The J gene is TRBJ2-1, the V gene TRBV5-1, with 7 bases lining up with TRBD2. With V trimmed by 6 bases and J by 3 bases, 9 bases remained unmatched. Per the germline V gene, CDR1 is SGHRS and CDR2 is YFSETQ. The CDR3 loop spans 15 amino acids. The CDR3 region has the DNA TGCGCCAGCACTTCCGTAGCGGGCCTCTACAATGAGCAGTTCTTC. This translates into CASTSVAGLYNEQFF. Variable domain in full (rest from reference TRBV5-1 and TRBJ2-1): KAGVTQTPRYLIKTRGQQVTLSCSPISGHRSVSWYQQTPGQGLQFLFEYFSETQRNKGNFPGRFSGRQFSNSRSEMNVSTLELGDSALYLCASTSVAGLYNEQFFGPGTRLTVL.

This chain joins TRBV21-1 and TRBJ2-1. TRBV21-1 is a listed pseudogene. This CDR3 is 16 amino acids long. The CDR3 protein is CASSKGNRAGNNEQFF. In DNA form, the CDR3 reads TGTGCCAGCAGCAAAGGAAACAGGGCGGGGAACAATGAGCAGTTCTTC.

Turning to this clone: At the DNA level, this CDR3 is encoded by other sequences in the same sample as well. The chain couples TRBV5-1 to TRBJ2-7, with D tentatively TRBD1 (5 bases). V was trimmed by 0 bases and J by 0 bases, leaving 10 bases between them. This CDR3 contains 15 residues. The germline CDR1 and CDR2 sequences are SGHRS and YFSETQ. In DNA form, the CDR3 reads TGCGCCAGCAGCTTGGGGGCAGGGCCCTCCTACGAGCAGTACTTC. Amino acids: CASSLGAGPSYEQYF.

The chain carries TRBV29-1 and TRBJ1-3; D is ambiguous. Germline V gene data show CDR1 as SQVTM and CDR2 as ANQGSEA. V lost 4 bases and J 4 bases, leaving 8 bases between the germline ends. The length of the CDR3 is 12 residues. The CDR3 protein is CSVGLLGNTIYF. Written as DNA, the CDR3 is TGCAGCGTTGGTCTGTTGGGAAACACCATATATTTT.

The chain is built from TRBV5-1 and TRBJ2-3; the D is unclear. From germline, CDR1 is SGHRS and CDR2 YFSETQ. V lost 4 bases to trimming and J lost 4 bases, with 10 bases between them. The CDR3 is 13 residues long. The CDR3 nucleotides read TGCGCCAGCAGCAGCATTCCGTCAGATACGCAGTATTTT. Its protein is CASSSIPSDTQYF.

The chain recombines TRBV15 with TRBJ2-3, with 7 bases fitting TRBD1. Germline values: CDR1 LNHNV, CDR2 YYDKDF (reference sequence). J lost 6 bases, V lost 3 bases, and 6 bases had no gene match. The CDR3 contains 14 residues. The CDR3 loop reads CATSRLTGLDTQYF. The CDR3 region has the DNA TGTGCCACCAGCAGGCTGACAGGGCTCGATACGCAGTATTTT.

This chain joins TRBV4-1 and TRBJ1-4, with 7 bases that match TRBD1. Germline V gives CDR1 MGHRA, CDR2 YSYEKL. V lost 1 base, J lost 8 bases, and 4 bases stayed unmatched. The CDR3 is 14 amino acids. The CDR3 loop is CASSQGPGGEKLFF. CDR3 nucleotide sequence: TGCGCCAGCAGCCAAGGTCCAGGGGGGGAAAAACTGTTTTTT.

For the CDR3, the DNA is TGTGCCAGCAGTTTGGGACAGGGTCTCACAGATACGCAGTATTTT. Its translation is CASSLGQGLTDTQYF. The V and J genes are TRBV6-6 and TRBJ2-3; 9 positions match TRBD1. J lost 2 bases, V lost 4 bases, and 4 bases had no gene match. The V gene's germline CDR1 is MNHNY and CDR2 SVGAGI (reference sequence). The CDR3 runs to 15 residues.

V gene TRBV19 combines with J gene TRBJ2-2; 7 nucleotides match TRBD2. V shed 1 base and J 8 bases; nucleotides not matched to a gene: 7. This CDR3 contains 15 residues. Germline lookup yields CDR1 LNHDA and CDR2 SQIVND (reference sequence). CDR3 in amino acids: CASSIATGGLGELFF. The CDR3 DNA is TGTGCCAGTAGTATAGCGACGGGAGGTCTTGGGGAGCTGTTTTTT. The variable domain in full, completed from reference TRBV19 and TRBJ2-2, reads DGGITQSPKYLFRKEGQNVTLSCEQNLNHDAMYWYRQDPGQGLRLIYYSQIVNDFQKGDIAEGYSVSREKKESFPLTVTSAQKNPTAFYLCASSIATGGLGELFFGEGSRLTVL.

The chain carries TRBV5-8 and TRBJ1-2; D not certain. The CDR3 consists of 14 residues. Per germline, CDR1 SGHTS and CDR2 YDEGEE. V was clipped by 0 bases and J by 4 bases, with 10 bases between them. The CDR3, as DNA: TGTGCCAGCAGCTTGGTAATCAGGTCCTATGGCTACACCTTC. It codes for CASSLVIRSYGYTF.

J is TRBJ2-3 and V is TRBV18, with D unclear. V lost 5 bases to trimming and J lost 6 bases, with 3 bases between them. CDR1 and CDR2 (germline): KGHSH, LQKENI. This CDR3 contains 10 residues. Here the CDR3 reads CASSFDTQYF. The CDR3 DNA follows: TGTGCCAGCTCATTTGATACGCAGTATTTT.

Note on this clone: The same CDR3 arises from other DNA sequences in this sample as well. The V and J genes are TRBV5-1 and TRBJ2-3; 8 bases align to TRBD2. Germline lookup yields CDR1 SGHRS and CDR2 YFSETQ. The CDR3 extends over 13 amino acids. The junction had 1 base not matched to a gene; V was cut back by 4 bases and J by 3 bases. The CDR3 spells CASSRGGTDTQYF. The CDR3 region has the DNA TGCGCCAGCAGCCGCGGGGGGACAGATACGCAGTATTTT.

The V call is TRBV29-1, the J call TRBJ1-2, with a tentative D call TRBD1 (5 bases). Germline CDR1 is SQVTM and CDR2 is ANQGSEA. This CDR3 region has 12 residues. V dropped 7 bases and J dropped 2 bases, with 11 bases sitting between them. CDR3: CSADSPNYGYTF. The CDR3 region has the DNA TGCAGCGCCGACAGTCCCAACTATGGCTACACCTTC. The variable domain in full, with the rest retrieved from reference TRBV29-1 and TRBJ1-2, is SAVISQKPSRDICQRGTSLTIQCQVDSQVTMMFWYRQQPGQSLTLIATANQGSEATYESGFVIDKFPISRPNLTFSTLTVSNMSPEDSSIYLCSADSPNYGYTFGSGTRLTVV.

The chain has TRBV7-2 and TRBJ2-7; the D call may be TRBD1 or TRBD2 (5 bases each). V was clipped by 3 bases and J by 0 bases, with 18 bases between them. Germline CDR1 and CDR2: SGHTA and FQGNSA. The CDR3 totals 17 residues. CDR3: CASSFRWGGSSSYEQYF. In DNA form, the CDR3 reads TGTGCCAGCAGCTTTAGGTGGGGCGGGTCAAGCTCCTACGAGCAGTACTTC.

This chain joins TRBV18 and TRBJ1-1, with TRBD1 matching over 10 bases. V lost 4 bases, J lost 3 bases, and 8 bases stayed unmatched. CDR3 size: 16 residues. Germline values: CDR1 KGHSH, CDR2 LQKENI. CDR3 region: CASSQTIGQGDTEAFF. CDR3 nucleotide sequence: TGTGCCAGCTCACAAACCATTGGACAGGGGGACACTGAAGCTTTCTTT.

This chain connects TRBV5-1 to TRBJ1-3, with 11 nucleotides matching TRBD1. CDR1 is SGHRS and CDR2 is YFSETQ in the germline V gene. The V and J ends lost 3 bases and 2 bases, in that order; junction bases with no gene match: 4. The CDR3 loop spans 16 amino acids. CDR3: CASSSRTGGPGNTIYF. In DNA, the CDR3 is TGCGCCAGCAGCTCGAGGACAGGGGGCCCTGGAAACACCATATATTTT.

The V call is TRBV7-8, the J call TRBJ1-1, with D hard to call. Germline CDR1 and CDR2: SGHVS and FQNEAQ. The CDR3 contains 14 residues. V lost 0 bases to trimming and J lost 5 bases, with 10 bases between them. This chain's CDR3 is CASSLAPGGTEAFF. The DNA for the CDR3 is TGTGCCAGCAGCTTAGCACCCGGCGGGACTGAAGCTTTCTTT. The entire variable domain, with the rest obtained from reference TRBV7-8 and TRBJ1-1, is as follows: GAGVSQSPRYKVAKRGQDVALRCDPISGHVSLFWYQQALGQGPEFLTYFQNEAQLDKSGLPSDRFFAERPEGSVSTLKIQRTQQEDSAVYLCASSLAPGGTEAFFGQGTRLTVV.

This clone was observed a handful of times. The chain links TRBV5-1 to TRBJ2-2; D is perhaps TRBD2 (5 bases). Deletions cut 1 base from V and 1 base from J, with 8 bases between. This CDR3 has 15 residues. Germline assignment: CDR1 SGHRS and CDR2 YFSETQ. For the CDR3, the DNA is TGCGCCAGCAGCTTGTATGGAGGGAACACCGGGGAGCTGTTTTTT. Translating it yields CASSLYGGNTGELFF.

The chain couples TRBV25-1 to TRBJ2-2; D call uncertain. The V and J ends lost 7 bases and 2 bases respectively, with 5 bases between them. The germline V gene has CDR1 MGHDK and CDR2 SYGVNS. The CDR3 is made up of 12 amino acids. CDR3 bases: TGTGCCAGCACCCAAAACACCGGGGAGCTGTTTTTT. Its protein is CASTQNTGELFF.

This clone was counted once. V usage is TRBV2 and J usage is TRBJ1-2; 7 nucleotides match TRBD1. The germline V gene has CDR1 SNHLY and CDR2 FYNNEI. This CDR3 is built from 15 residues. The junction had 12 bases not matched to a gene; V was cut back by 7 bases and J by 4 bases. CDR3 residues: CASTYDTGTAYGYTF. CDR3 bases: TGTGCCAGCACCTACGATACCGGGACAGCCTATGGCTACACCTTC.

The V gene is TRBV5-1, the J gene TRBJ1-1, with 10 bases fitting TRBD1. The CDR3 totals 17 residues. Per germline, CDR1 SGHRS and CDR2 YFSETQ. Losses at the gene ends were 2 bases for V and 0 bases for J; bases not matched to a gene: 7. CDR3 sequence reads: CASSFWGQGMVNTEAFF. CDR3 nucleotides: TGCGCCAGCAGCTTCTGGGGACAGGGGATGGTGAACACTGAAGCTTTCTTT.

The chain couples TRBV7-9 to TRBJ1-1, with a possible D match to TRBD1 (5 bases). The CDR3 covers 12 residues. Trimming left V 2 bases short and J 12 bases short, with 13 bases between. CDR1 SEHNR and CDR2 FQNEAQ come from the germline V gene (reference sequence). DNA of the CDR3: TGTGCCAGCAGCTTACCCATCGGGACCTCTTTCTTT. Its protein product is CASSLPIGTSFF.

The rearrangement joins TRBV7-4 to TRBJ1-1, with D hard to call. The CDR3 totals 11 residues. Trimming took 3 bases from V and 5 from J, leaving 4 bases between them. Germline V gene data show CDR1 as SGHVT and CDR2 as SQSDAQ. CDR3 in amino acids: CASSFETEAFF. In DNA, the CDR3 is TGTGCCAGCAGCTTCGAAACTGAAGCTTTCTTT.

This chain joins TRBV2 and TRBJ2-4; D gene ambiguous. This CDR3 has 17 amino acids. V gave up 6 bases and J gave up 1 base, with 19 bases separating them. Germline V gene sequence: CDR1 SNHLY, CDR2 FYNNEI. The CDR3 nucleotides read TGTGCCAGCAGGGGATCAGCAATGGTCGTGGCCAAAAACATTCAGTACTTC. It translates to CASRGSAMVVAKNIQYF.

This clone has just one count. The chain combines TRBV5-3 with TRBJ1-3, with D possibly TRBD1 on 6 matching bases. TRBV5-3 has ORF status, its function being uncertain. V lost 10 bases and J 5 bases, leaving 22 bases between the germline ends. The CDR3 length is 15 residues. The CDR3 here is CAPRGGNGLRNTIYF. As DNA, the CDR3 is TGTGCCCCCAGAGGGGGGAACGGGCTACGAAACACCATATATTTT.